The clone carrying this TCR beta chain was picked up one time. This entry belongs to a study of blood T cell repertoires in COVID-19. The overall study: In each case, the material was cDNA or gDNA derived from T cells, B-cell-depleted T cells, or PBMCs.

The CDR3 contains 13 residues. Germline assignment: CDR1 SNHLY and CDR2 FYNNEI. Trimming left V 4 bases short and J 11 bases short, with 14 bases between. Here immunoSEQ multiplex PCR was the method, and the copy in TCRdb shows in-frame clones only, minus some. The sample shows 100,000 or so clones, roughly four fifths of them seen only once. The chain combines TRBV2 with TRBJ2-2; TRBD2 is a possible D gene (6 bases). Sequencing used peripheral blood. This clonotype originated in a man in his 70s with active or convalescent COVID-19. The DNA of the CDR3 is TGTGCCAGCAGTGGGATGAGGAGGGGAGAGCTGTTTTTT. This gives the protein CASSGMRRGELFF.